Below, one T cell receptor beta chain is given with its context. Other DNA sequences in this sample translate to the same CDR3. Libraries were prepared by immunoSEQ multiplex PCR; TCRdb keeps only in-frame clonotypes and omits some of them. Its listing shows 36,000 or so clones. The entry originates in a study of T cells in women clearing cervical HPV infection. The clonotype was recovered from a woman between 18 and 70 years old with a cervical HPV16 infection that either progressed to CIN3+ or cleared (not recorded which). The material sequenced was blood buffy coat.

This chain's CDR3 is CASSESTRVDTIYF. Partial CDR3 DNA: TGCGCCAGCAGTGAGTCGACAAGGGTGGACACC. V gene TRBV10-2 combines with J gene TRBJ1-3, with no clear D. The CDR3 end falls 3 residues outside the read, so it is completed with the germline J gene. V lost 0 bases and J lost 8, with 11 bases in between. The CDR3 is 14 amino acids. The germline V gene encodes CDR1 WSHSY and CDR2 SAAADI.